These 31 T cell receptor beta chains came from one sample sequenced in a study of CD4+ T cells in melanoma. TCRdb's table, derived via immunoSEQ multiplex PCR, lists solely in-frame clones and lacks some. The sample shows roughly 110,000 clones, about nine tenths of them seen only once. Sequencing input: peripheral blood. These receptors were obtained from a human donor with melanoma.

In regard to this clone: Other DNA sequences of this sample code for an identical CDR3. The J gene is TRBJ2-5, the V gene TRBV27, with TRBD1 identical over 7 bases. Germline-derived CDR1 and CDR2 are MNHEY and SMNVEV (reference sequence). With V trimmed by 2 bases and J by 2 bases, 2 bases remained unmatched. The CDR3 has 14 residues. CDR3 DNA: TGTGCCAGCAGTTTAGGCAGGGGGCAAGAGACCCAGTACTTC. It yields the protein CASSLGRGQETQYF.

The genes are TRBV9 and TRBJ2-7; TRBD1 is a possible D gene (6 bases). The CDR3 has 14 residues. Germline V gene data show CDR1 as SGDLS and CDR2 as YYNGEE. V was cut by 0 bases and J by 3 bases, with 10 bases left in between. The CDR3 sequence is CASSVGDRNYEQYF. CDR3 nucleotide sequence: TGTGCCAGCAGCGTAGGAGACAGGAACTACGAGCAGTACTTC.

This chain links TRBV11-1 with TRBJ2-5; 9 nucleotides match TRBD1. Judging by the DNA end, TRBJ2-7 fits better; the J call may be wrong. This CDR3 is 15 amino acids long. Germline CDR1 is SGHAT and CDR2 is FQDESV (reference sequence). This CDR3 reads CASSTTGTGHYEQYF. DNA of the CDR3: TGTGCCAGCAGCACTACCGGGACAGGGCACTACGAGCAGTACTTC.

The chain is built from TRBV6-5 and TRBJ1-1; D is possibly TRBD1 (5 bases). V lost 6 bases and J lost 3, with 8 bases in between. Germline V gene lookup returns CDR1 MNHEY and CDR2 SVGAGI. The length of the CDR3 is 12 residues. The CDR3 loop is CASSRGDTEAFF. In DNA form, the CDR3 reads TGTGCCAGCAGCCGGGGGGACACTGAAGCTTTCTTT.

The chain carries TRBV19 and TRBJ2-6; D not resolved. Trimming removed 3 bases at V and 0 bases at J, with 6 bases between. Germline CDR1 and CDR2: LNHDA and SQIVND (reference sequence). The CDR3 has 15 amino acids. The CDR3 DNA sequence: TGTGCCAGTAGTATCCCCCTCTCTGGGGCCAACGTCCTGACTTTC. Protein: CASSIPLSGANVLTF. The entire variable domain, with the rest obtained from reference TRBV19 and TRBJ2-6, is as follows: DGGITQSPKYLFRKEGQNVTLSCEQNLNHDAMYWYRQDPGQGLRLIYYSQIVNDFQKGDIAEGYSVSREKKESFPLTVTSAQKNPTAFYLCASSIPLSGANVLTFGAGSRLTVL.

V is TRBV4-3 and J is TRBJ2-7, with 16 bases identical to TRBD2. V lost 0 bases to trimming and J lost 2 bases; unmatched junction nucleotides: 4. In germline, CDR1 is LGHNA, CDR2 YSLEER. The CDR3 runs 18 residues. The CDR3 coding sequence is TGCGCCAGCAGCCAAGATCCGGGGACTAGCGGGAGGGCCTACGAGCAGTACTTC. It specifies CASSQDPGTSGRAYEQYF.

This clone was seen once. The CDR3 DNA follows: TGTGCCAGCAGTCGGGACAGTCAACCTTTCAATGAGCAGTTCTTC. Translated: CASSRDSQPFNEQFF. The chain is built from TRBV5-4 and TRBJ2-1; TRBD1 matches at 7 bases. The CDR3 runs to 15 residues. Germline V gives CDR1 SGHNT, CDR2 YYREEE (reference sequence). J gave up 6 bases and V 5 bases, and 11 bases lay outside the gene matches.

CDR3 in amino acids: CASSETGSGYTF. CDR3 nucleotide sequence: TGTGCCAGTTCGGAGACAGGGAGCGGCTACACCTTC. The chain combines TRBV19 with TRBJ1-2, with TRBD1 matching over 7 bases. V lost 8 bases and J lost 8; bases outside the gene matches: 8. The CDR3 sequence is 12 residues long. The V gene's germline CDR1 is LNHDA and CDR2 SQIVND (reference sequence).

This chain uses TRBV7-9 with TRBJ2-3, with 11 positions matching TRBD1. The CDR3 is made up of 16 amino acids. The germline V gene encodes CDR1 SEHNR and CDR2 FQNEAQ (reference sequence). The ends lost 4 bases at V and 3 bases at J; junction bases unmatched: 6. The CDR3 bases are TGTGCCAGCAGCTACTTCCGGGACAGGGGGACAGATACGCAGTATTTT. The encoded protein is CASSYFRDRGTDTQYF.

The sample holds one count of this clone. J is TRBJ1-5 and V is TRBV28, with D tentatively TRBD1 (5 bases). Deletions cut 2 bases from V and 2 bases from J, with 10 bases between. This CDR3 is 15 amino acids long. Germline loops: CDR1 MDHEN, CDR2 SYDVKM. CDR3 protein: CASSLGGFGNQPQHF. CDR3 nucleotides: TGTGCCAGCAGTTTAGGGGGGTTTGGCAATCAGCCCCAGCATTTT.

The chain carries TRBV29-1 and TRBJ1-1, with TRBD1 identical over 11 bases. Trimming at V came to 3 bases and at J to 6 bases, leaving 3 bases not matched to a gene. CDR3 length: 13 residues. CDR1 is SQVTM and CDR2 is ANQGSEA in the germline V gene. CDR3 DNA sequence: TGCAGCGTTGACCGGACAGGGGGCTCTGAAGCTTTCTTT. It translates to CSVDRTGGSEAFF. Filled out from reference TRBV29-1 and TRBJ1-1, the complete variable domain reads SAVISQKPSRDICQRGTSLTIQCQVDSQVTMMFWYRQQPGQSLTLIATANQGSEATYESGFVIDKFPISRPNLTFSTLTVSNMSPEDSSIYLCSVDRTGGSEAFFGQGTRLTVV.

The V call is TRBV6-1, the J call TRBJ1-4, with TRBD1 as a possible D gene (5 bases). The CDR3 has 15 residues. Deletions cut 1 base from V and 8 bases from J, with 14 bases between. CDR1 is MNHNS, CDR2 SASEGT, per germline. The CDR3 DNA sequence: TGTGCCAGCAGTGAAGATTCGGGGTGGGGGGAAAAACTGTTTTTT. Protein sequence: CASSEDSGWGEKLFF.

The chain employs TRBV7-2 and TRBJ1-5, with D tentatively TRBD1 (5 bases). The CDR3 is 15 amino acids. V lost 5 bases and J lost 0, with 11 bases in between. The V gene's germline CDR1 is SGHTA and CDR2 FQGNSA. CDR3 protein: CASSLTVDSNQPQHF. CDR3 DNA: TGTGCCAGCAGCCTGACAGTAGATAGCAATCAGCCCCAGCATTTT.

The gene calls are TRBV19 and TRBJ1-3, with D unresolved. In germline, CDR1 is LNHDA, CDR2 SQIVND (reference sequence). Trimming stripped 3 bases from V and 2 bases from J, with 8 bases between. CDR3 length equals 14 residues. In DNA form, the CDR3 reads TGTGCCAGTAGTATCATGGGAACTGGAAACACCATATATTTT. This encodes CASSIMGTGNTIYF.

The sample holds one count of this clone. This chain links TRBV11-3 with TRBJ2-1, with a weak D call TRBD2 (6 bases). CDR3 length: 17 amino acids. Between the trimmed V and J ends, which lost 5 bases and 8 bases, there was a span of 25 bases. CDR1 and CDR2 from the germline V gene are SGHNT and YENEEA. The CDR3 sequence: CASSPGTYDPRSHEQFF. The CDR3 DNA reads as TGTGCCAGCAGCCCGGGGACTTACGACCCCCGCAGCCATGAGCAGTTCTTC.

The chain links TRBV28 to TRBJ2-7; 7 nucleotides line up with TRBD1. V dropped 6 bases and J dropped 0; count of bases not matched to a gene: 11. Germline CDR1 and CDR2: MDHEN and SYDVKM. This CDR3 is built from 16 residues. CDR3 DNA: TGTGCCAGCAGATCCCCGGGACAGTTAAGCTCCTACGAGCAGTACTTC. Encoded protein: CASRSPGQLSSYEQYF.

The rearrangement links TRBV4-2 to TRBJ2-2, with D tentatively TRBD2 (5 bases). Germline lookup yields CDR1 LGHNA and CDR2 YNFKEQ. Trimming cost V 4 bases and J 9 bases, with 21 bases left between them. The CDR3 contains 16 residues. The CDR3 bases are TGTGCCAGCAGCCCCCAGGAACTAGTCCTTGCTCGGGAGCTGTTTTTT. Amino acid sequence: CASSPQELVLARELFF.

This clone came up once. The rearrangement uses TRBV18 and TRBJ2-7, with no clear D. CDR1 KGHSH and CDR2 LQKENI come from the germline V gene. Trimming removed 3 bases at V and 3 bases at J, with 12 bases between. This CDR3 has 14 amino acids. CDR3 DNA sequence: TGTGCCAGCTCACCGTACTTAGCCAACTACGAGCAGTACTTC. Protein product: CASSPYLANYEQYF.

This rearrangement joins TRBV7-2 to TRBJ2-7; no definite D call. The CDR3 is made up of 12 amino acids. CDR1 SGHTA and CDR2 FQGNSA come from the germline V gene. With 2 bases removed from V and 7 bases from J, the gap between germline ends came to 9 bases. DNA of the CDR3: TGTGCCAGCAGCTTAAGGGCGAGGGAGCAGTACTTC. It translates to CASSLRAREQYF.

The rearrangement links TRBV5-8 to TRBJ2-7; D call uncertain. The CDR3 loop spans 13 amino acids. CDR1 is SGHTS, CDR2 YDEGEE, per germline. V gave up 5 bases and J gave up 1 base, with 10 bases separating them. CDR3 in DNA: TGTGCCAGCAGGGACCCGAGGTCCTACGAGCAGTACTTC. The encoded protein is CASRDPRSYEQYF.

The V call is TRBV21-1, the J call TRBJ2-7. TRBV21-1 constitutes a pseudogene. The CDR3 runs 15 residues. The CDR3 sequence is CASTVDRSARGEQYF. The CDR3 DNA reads TGTGCCAGCACCGTTGACAGGTCTGCCCGGGGGGAGCAGTACTTC.

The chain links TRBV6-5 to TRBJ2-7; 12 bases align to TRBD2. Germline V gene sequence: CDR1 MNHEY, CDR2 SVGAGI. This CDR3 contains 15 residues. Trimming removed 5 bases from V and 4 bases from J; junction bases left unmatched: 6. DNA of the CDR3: TGTGCCAGCAGTCCCCCGACTAGCGGGAGTTACGAGCAGTACTTC. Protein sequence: CASSPPTSGSYEQYF.

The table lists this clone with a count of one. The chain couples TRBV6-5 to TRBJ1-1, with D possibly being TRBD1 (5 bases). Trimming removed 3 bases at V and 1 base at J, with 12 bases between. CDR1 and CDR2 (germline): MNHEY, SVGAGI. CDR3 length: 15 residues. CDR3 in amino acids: CASSYRGPRNTEAFF. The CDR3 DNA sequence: TGTGCCAGCAGTTATCGGGGCCCGAGGAACACTGAAGCTTTCTTT.

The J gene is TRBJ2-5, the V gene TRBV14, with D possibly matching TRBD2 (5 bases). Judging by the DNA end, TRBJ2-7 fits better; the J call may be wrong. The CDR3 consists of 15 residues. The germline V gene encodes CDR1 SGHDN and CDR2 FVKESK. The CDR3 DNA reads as TGTGCCAGCAGCCAAGGCAGCGGCTCTTCCTACGAGCAGTACTTC. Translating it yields CASSQGSGSSYEQYF.

The CDR3, as DNA: TGTGCCAGCAGTGCATCGGGGGAGCAGTTCTTC. Residues: CASSASGEQFF. This chain connects TRBV2 to TRBJ2-1; a weak D match, TRBD2 (5 bases). Germline V lookup: CDR1 SNHLY, CDR2 FYNNEI. V shed 4 bases and J shed 10 bases, with 8 bases lying between them. The CDR3 has 11 amino acids.

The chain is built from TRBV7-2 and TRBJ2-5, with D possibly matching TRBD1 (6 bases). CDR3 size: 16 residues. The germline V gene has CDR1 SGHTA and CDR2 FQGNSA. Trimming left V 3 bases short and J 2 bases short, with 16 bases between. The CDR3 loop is CASSFTVGQGQETQYF. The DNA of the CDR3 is TGTGCCAGCAGCTTCACGGTGGGGCAGGGGCAAGAGACCCAGTACTTC. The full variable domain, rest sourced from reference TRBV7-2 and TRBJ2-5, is GAGVSQSPSNKVTEKGKDVELRCDPISGHTALYWYRQSLGQGLEFLIYFQGNSAPDKSGLPSDRFSAERTGGSVSTLTIQRTQQEDSAVYLCASSFTVGQGQETQYFGPGTRLLVL.

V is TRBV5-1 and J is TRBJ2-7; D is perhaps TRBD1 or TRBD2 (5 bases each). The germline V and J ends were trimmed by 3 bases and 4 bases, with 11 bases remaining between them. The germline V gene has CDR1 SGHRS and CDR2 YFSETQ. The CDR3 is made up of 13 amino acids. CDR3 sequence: CASSSRDGYEQYF. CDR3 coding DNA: TGCGCCAGCAGCTCGAGGGACGGATACGAGCAGTACTTC.

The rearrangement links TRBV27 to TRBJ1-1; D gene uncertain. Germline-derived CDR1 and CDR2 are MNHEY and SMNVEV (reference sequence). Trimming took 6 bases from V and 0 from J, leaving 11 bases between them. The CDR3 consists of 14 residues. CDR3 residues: CASREDRMNTEAFF. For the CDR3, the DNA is TGTGCCAGCAGAGAAGACCGGATGAACACTGAAGCTTTCTTT.

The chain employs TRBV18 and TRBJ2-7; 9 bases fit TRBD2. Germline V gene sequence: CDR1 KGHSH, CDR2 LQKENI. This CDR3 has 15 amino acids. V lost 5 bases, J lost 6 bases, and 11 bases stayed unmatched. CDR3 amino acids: CASSILAGSGSEQYF. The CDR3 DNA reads TGTGCCAGCTCAATTCTAGCGGGGTCGGGGTCCGAGCAGTACTTC. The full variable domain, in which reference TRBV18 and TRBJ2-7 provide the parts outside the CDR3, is NAGVMQNPRHLVRRRGQEARLRCSPMKGHSHVYWYRQLPEEGLKFMVYLQKENIIDESGMPKERFSAEFPKEGPSILRIQQVVRGDSAAYFCASSILAGSGSEQYFGPGTRLTVT.

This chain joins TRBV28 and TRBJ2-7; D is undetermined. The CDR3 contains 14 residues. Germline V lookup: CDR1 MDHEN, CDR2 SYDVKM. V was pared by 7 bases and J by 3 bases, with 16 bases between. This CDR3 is CASTLNPSYYEQYF. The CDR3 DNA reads TGTGCCAGCACACTTAATCCCTCCTACTACGAGCAGTACTTC.

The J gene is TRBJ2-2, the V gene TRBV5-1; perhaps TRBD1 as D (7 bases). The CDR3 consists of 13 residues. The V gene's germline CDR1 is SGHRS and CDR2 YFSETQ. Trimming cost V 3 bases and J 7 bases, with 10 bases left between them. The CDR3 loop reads CASSSRGDGELFF. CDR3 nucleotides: TGCGCCAGCAGCTCCAGGGGGGACGGGGAGCTGTTTTTT.